The 25 T cell receptor beta chains reported below all come from one sample, sequenced in a study of blood T cell repertoires in COVID-19. The data were produced by immunoSEQ multiplex PCR, yet TCRdb's version contains in-frame clones alone and is incomplete. The sample records some 300,000 clones, around four fifths being singletons. Material for sequencing was peripheral blood. The origin of the receptors is a woman in her 50s with active or convalescent COVID-19.

This clone was seen only a few times. V gene TRBV7-2 combines with J gene TRBJ1-1; D remains ambiguous. The CDR3 is made up of 15 amino acids. The V end was cut by 4 bases, the J end by 2 bases, with 14 bases between. CDR1 is SGHTA, CDR2 FQGNSA, per germline. This CDR3 is CASSYRTGVNTEAFF. The DNA for the CDR3 is TGTGCCAGCAGCTACCGGACCGGGGTCAACACTGAAGCTTTCTTT.

This chain links TRBV7-9 with TRBJ1-1, with 7 bases identical to TRBD1. CDR3 length equals 15 residues. From germline, CDR1 is SEHNR and CDR2 FQNEAQ (reference sequence). J gave up 10 bases and V 1 base, and 12 bases lay outside the gene matches. CDR3 protein: CASSLETVVTGIAFF. CDR3 in DNA: TGTGCCAGCAGCTTAGAGACAGTTGTGACAGGGATAGCTTTCTTT.

The V and J genes are TRBV24-1 and TRBJ2-4, with D unresolved. Germline CDR1 KGHDR, CDR2 SFDVKD. This CDR3 has 15 amino acids. Trimming took 7 bases from V and 8 from J, leaving 20 bases between them. For the CDR3, the DNA is TGTGCCACCAGGCGGAGTTTGGTTTTATCGCACATTCAGTACTTC. Residues: CATRRSLVLSHIQYF.

The chain has TRBV3-1 (or the pseudogene TRBV3-2) and TRBJ1-3; 8 bases agree with TRBD1. Germline CDR1 is LGHDT and CDR2 is YNNKEL (reference sequence). Losses at the gene ends were 3 bases for V and 4 bases for J; bases not matched to a gene: 5. The CDR3 length is 15 residues. In DNA, the CDR3 is TGTGCCAGCAGCCAGTGGACAGGGTCCGGAAACACCATATATTTT. Translation gives CASSQWTGSGNTIYF.

This rearrangement joins TRBV30 to TRBJ2-3, with D possibly matching TRBD2 (6 bases). Germline V CDR1 and CDR2: GTSNPN, SVGIG (reference sequence). CDR3 length equals 16 residues. V gave up 5 bases and J gave up 3 bases, with 21 bases separating them. Here the CDR3 reads CAWASLGGVGTDTQYF. The CDR3 DNA reads TGTGCCTGGGCTAGTCTGGGGGGAGTGGGGACAGATACGCAGTATTTT.

This chain uses TRBV6-5 with TRBJ1-1; D possibly corresponds to TRBD1 (5 bases). Germline CDR1 reads MNHEY; CDR2 reads SVGAGI. V was cut by 7 bases and J by 1 base, with 10 bases left in between. The CDR3 is made up of 13 amino acids. Written as DNA, the CDR3 is TGTGCCAGCAATAGACAGAGGAACACTGAAGCTTTCTTT. Its protein is CASNRQRNTEAFF.

This chain uses TRBV29-1 with TRBJ2-3; D gene unclear. Per germline, CDR1 SQVTM and CDR2 ANQGSEA. V lost 2 bases and J lost 4, with 7 bases in between. The CDR3 covers 12 residues. The CDR3 region is CSVEMGSDTQYF. The DNA of the CDR3 is TGCAGCGTTGAAATGGGCTCAGATACGCAGTATTTT.

This clone was detected only a few times. The chain links TRBV15 to TRBJ2-1; 7 bases line up with TRBD1. V lost 4 bases to trimming and J lost 7 bases; unmatched junction nucleotides: 7. The germline gives CDR1 LNHNV, CDR2 YYDKDF (reference sequence). The CDR3 is made up of 14 amino acids. The CDR3 loop is CATSIRTGTNEQFF. The DNA for the CDR3 is TGTGCCACCAGCATCCGGACAGGAACTAATGAGCAGTTCTTC.

The genes are TRBV27 and TRBJ2-1; possible D gene TRBD1, 5 bases. Trimming removed 4 bases at V and 5 bases at J, with 9 bases between. The germline CDR1 and CDR2 sequences are MNHEY and SMNVEV (reference sequence). This CDR3 spans 13 amino acids. DNA of the CDR3: TGTGCCAGCAGTTGGAGACAGCACAATGAGCAGTTCTTC. This encodes CASSWRQHNEQFF.

This chain links TRBV21-1 with TRBJ2-5; the DNA was not used to check the table's D call, TRBD2. TRBV21-1 is a pseudogene. The CDR3 has 15 residues. In DNA form, the CDR3 reads TGTGCCAGCAGCAACCTGAGGGGGGGTGGCGAGACCCAGTACTTC. Translating it yields CASSNLRGGGETQYF.

This chain joins TRBV27 and TRBJ2-1, with TRBD2 matching 13 bases. Germline CDR1 is MNHEY and CDR2 is SMNVEV (reference sequence). There are 16 residues in the CDR3. Trimming took 4 bases from V and 7 from J; bases not matched to a gene: 7. CDR3 nucleotides: TGTGCCAGCAGTTCCCGGACTAGCGGGAGTATTAATGAGCAGTTCTTC. It yields the protein CASSSRTSGSINEQFF.

The chain is built from TRBV7-8 and TRBJ2-1, with a tentative D call TRBD2 (7 bases). CDR3 length equals 14 residues. V was pared by 4 bases and J by 12 bases, with 19 bases between. Germline CDR1 SGHVS, CDR2 FQNEAQ. The CDR3 protein is CASSSLGTGTTQFF. CDR3 DNA: TGTGCCAGCAGCTCCCTTGGTACAGGGACTACGCAGTTCTTC. The full variable domain, completed using reference TRBV7-8 and TRBJ2-1, is GAGVSQSPRYKVAKRGQDVALRCDPISGHVSLFWYQQALGQGPEFLTYFQNEAQLDKSGLPSDRFFAERPEGSVSTLKIQRTQQEDSAVYLCASSSLGTGTTQFFGPGTRLTVL.

The chain carries TRBV9 and TRBJ2-3; the match to TRBD2 covers 7 bases. CDR1 and CDR2 from the germline V gene are SGDLS and YYNGEE. The CDR3 is 16 residues long. J gave up 0 bases and V 0 bases, and 4 bases lay outside the gene matches. The CDR3 spells CASSVAHSGSTDTQYF. CDR3 DNA: TGTGCCAGCAGCGTAGCGCATAGCGGGAGCACAGATACGCAGTATTTT.

This clone was recorded at least ten times. The V and J genes are TRBV29-1 and TRBJ1-4; TRBD1 is a possible D gene (5 bases). Germline V CDR1 and CDR2: SQVTM, ANQGSEA. V shed 6 bases and J shed 4 bases, with 9 bases lying between them. CDR3 length: 12 residues. CDR3 in DNA: TGCAGCGTCGGGGGGGGTAATGAAAAACTGTTTTTT. Amino acid sequence: CSVGGGNEKLFF.

V gene TRBV19 combines with J gene TRBJ2-1; D is ambiguous. Germline V gene data show CDR1 as LNHDA and CDR2 as SQIVND (reference sequence). This CDR3 spans 11 amino acids. Deletions cut 7 bases from V and 6 bases from J, with 7 bases between. CDR3: CASKRVNEQFF. CDR3 in DNA: TGTGCCAGTAAACGCGTCAATGAGCAGTTCTTC.

This clone came up once. V and J are TRBV7-9 and TRBJ2-5; D gene ambiguous. This CDR3 is built from 13 residues. The germline V gene encodes CDR1 SEHNR and CDR2 FQNEAQ (reference sequence). V was pared by 1 base and J by 1 base, with 4 bases between. The CDR3 nucleotides read TGTGCCAGCAGCTTAGAACTCCAAGAGACCCAGTACTTC. Translation: CASSLELQETQYF.

A remark on this clone: The same CDR3 arises from other DNA sequences in this sample as well. This chain uses TRBV18 with TRBJ1-3; D remains unclear. V was shortened by 3 bases and J by 0 bases, with 6 bases between the two germline ends. The germline gives CDR1 KGHSH, CDR2 LQKENI. The CDR3 has 14 residues. CDR3 bases: TGTGCCAGCTCACCGGAGAGCTCTGGAAACACCATATATTTT. This encodes CASSPESSGNTIYF.

The rearrangement links TRBV9 to TRBJ2-1; 11 nucleotides match TRBD2. V lost 4 bases and J lost 4; bases outside the gene matches: 13. This CDR3 contains 18 residues. Germline V CDR1 and CDR2: SGDLS, YYNGEE. The CDR3 region has the DNA TGTGCCAGCAGCCCAGGGACTAGCGGTTTAGGGGGTTACAATGAGCAGTTCTTC. It codes for CASSPGTSGLGGYNEQFF.

V gene TRBV20-1 combines with J gene TRBJ2-5, with a tentative D call TRBD2 (6 bases). Germline V lookup: CDR1 DFQATT, CDR2 SNEGSKA (reference sequence). The V end lost 3 bases, the J end lost 5 bases, and 13 bases lay between the germline ends. The CDR3 spans 13 residues. The CDR3 nucleotides are TGCAGTGCTAGTAGGACTGGGGGGGAGACCCAGTACTTC. It is translated as CSASRTGGETQYF.

This chain uses TRBV19 with TRBJ2-2; possibly TRBD2 for D (7 bases). The ends were cut back, 5 bases at V and 3 bases at J, with 16 bases in the middle. The CDR3 length is 16 residues. The V gene's germline CDR1 is LNHDA and CDR2 SQIVND (reference sequence). The CDR3 DNA reads TGTGCCAGTAGTGGGTCGGGGGGCGCGGACACCGGGGAGCTGTTTTTT. It specifies CASSGSGGADTGELFF.

The rearrangement uses TRBV7-9 and TRBJ1-4; no definite D call. The CDR3 sequence is 14 residues long. The germline V gene has CDR1 SEHNR and CDR2 FQNEAQ (reference sequence). V lost 5 bases and J lost 14, with 21 bases in between. Here the CDR3 DNA reads TGTGCCAGCAGCACCATCGCGGGGAGGAAGGACCTGTTTTTT. This translates into CASSTIAGRKDLFF. Together with reference TRBV7-9 and TRBJ1-4, the CDR3 gives the full variable domain: DTGVSQNPRHKITKRGQNVTFRCDPISEHNRLYWYRQTLGQGPEFLTYFQNEAQLEKSRLLSDRFSAERPKGSFSTLEIQRTEQGDSAMYLCASSTIAGRKDLFFGSGTQLSVL.

This clone showed up just a few times. The gene calls are TRBV5-1 and TRBJ2-7; D uncertain. V lost 0 bases, J lost 4 bases, and 8 bases lay in between. Germline-derived CDR1 and CDR2 are SGHRS and YFSETQ. This CDR3 is built from 13 residues. CDR3: CASSLDSKYEQYF. CDR3 nucleotides: TGCGCCAGCAGCTTGGACAGTAAGTACGAGCAGTACTTC.

The chain uses TRBV4-1 and TRBJ1-2; TRBD1 aligns across 8 bases. There are 15 residues in the CDR3. V shed 1 base, J shed 4 bases, and the junction held 5 bases outside the gene matches. Looked up from germline, CDR1 is MGHRA and CDR2 is YSYEKL. The CDR3 sequence: CASSQATGEGYGYTF. The CDR3 DNA is TGCGCCAGCAGCCAAGCGACAGGGGAAGGCTATGGCTACACCTTC.

As concerns this clone: At the DNA level, this CDR3 is encoded by other sequences in the same sample as well. The chain combines TRBV7-9 with TRBJ2-1, with 7 positions matching TRBD1. This CDR3 region has 14 residues. The trim removed 9 bases at V and 10 bases at J, leaving 15 bases unmatched. Germline V gene sequence: CDR1 SEHNR, CDR2 FQNEAQ (reference sequence). The CDR3: CASRTDRRRWEQFF. In DNA, the CDR3 is TGTGCCAGTAGGACGGACAGGAGAAGGTGGGAGCAGTTCTTC.

This chain links TRBV5-6 with TRBJ1-2, with a tentative D call TRBD1 (5 bases). V was trimmed by 4 bases and J by 0 bases, leaving 13 bases between them. The germline V gene encodes CDR1 SGHDT and CDR2 YYEEEE. This CDR3 is 15 amino acids long. CDR3 coding DNA: TGTGCCAGCAGCCAACACAGGATTACTAACTATGGCTACACCTTC. Translation gives CASSQHRITNYGYTF.